These T cell receptor beta chains were read from a single sample in a study of blood T cell repertoires in COVID-19. TCRdb keeps only in-frame clones here, not all; method: immunoSEQ multiplex PCR. The sample comprises tens of thousands of clones, 80% to 90% of which are singletons, and 25% to 30% rests with the top ten. Sequenced: peripheral blood. The receptors stem from a man over 45 with active or convalescent COVID-19. CDR3s include the opening cysteine and the closing phenylalanine or tryptophan. Fields, in order: clone size, J gene, D gene, V gene, CDR3 DNA, CDR3 protein. D genes are given only for firm matches. A clone size is listed for some rows: how often the clone was seen (once, few, many), or a class if it is expanded.

abundance: NA; j_gene: TRBJ2-2; d_gene: TRBD1; v_gene: TRBV11-3; CDR3nt: TGTGCCAGCAGCTTAGAAGGGGGCAGAGAATCGAACACCGGGGAGCTGTTTTTT; CDR3aa: CASSLEGGRESNTGELFF
abundance: NA; j_gene: TRBJ2-7; d_gene: TRBD1; v_gene: TRBV5-6; CDR3nt: TGTGCCAGCAGCCTTTGGGACAGGGTAAGACACGAGCAGTACTTC; CDR3aa: CASSLWDRVRHEQYF
abundance: NA; j_gene: TRBJ2-2; d_gene: TRBD1; v_gene: TRBV5-1; CDR3nt: TGCGCCAGCAGCTTGGTAAATACAGGGGGAAACACCGGGGAGCTGTTTTTT; CDR3aa: CASSLVNTGGNTGELFF
abundance: NA; j_gene: TRBJ1-6; d_gene: TRBD1; v_gene: TRBV5-4; CDR3nt: TGTGCCAGCAGCGGGGCAGGGGGAGCCAATTCACCCCTCCACTTT; CDR3aa: CASSGAGGANSPLHF
abundance: once; j_gene: TRBJ2-1; d_gene: TRBD2; v_gene: TRBV7-2; CDR3nt: TGTGCCAGCAGCTCTCGACTAGCGGGGCTCTACAATGAGCAGTTCTTC; CDR3aa: CASSSRLAGLYNEQFF
abundance: NA; j_gene: TRBJ2-1; d_gene: NA; v_gene: TRBV12-5; CDR3nt: NA; CDR3aa: CARHLRAGGYNEQFF
abundance: NA; j_gene: TRBJ2-1; d_gene: NA; v_gene: TRBV6-2/TRBV6-3; CDR3nt: TGTGCCAGCAGTTACGAACAGGCCCGCCCCAATGAGCAGTTCTTC; CDR3aa: CASSYEQARPNEQFF
abundance: NA; j_gene: TRBJ1-3; d_gene: TRBD1; v_gene: TRBV12-5; CDR3nt: TGTGCTAGTGGTCCGGGACAGGGCTCTGGAAACACCATATATTTT; CDR3aa: CASGPGQGSGNTIYF
abundance: NA; j_gene: TRBJ2-5; d_gene: TRBD2; v_gene: TRBV6-5; CDR3nt: TGTGCCAGCAGTTACACTAGCGGGAGAAAGACCCAGTACTTC; CDR3aa: CASSYTSGRKTQYF
abundance: once; j_gene: TRBJ2-3; d_gene: NA; v_gene: TRBV7-9; CDR3nt: TGTGCCAGCAGCCCCCTGGGGGGGGCCCCGCCAGATACGCAGTATTTT; CDR3aa: CASSPLGGAPPDTQYF
abundance: NA; j_gene: TRBJ2-5; d_gene: NA; v_gene: TRBV5-1; CDR3nt: TGCGCCAGCAGCTTAGCAGGGTACCAAGAGACCCAGTACTTC; CDR3aa: CASSLAGYQETQYF
abundance: NA; j_gene: TRBJ1-5; d_gene: NA; v_gene: TRBV19; CDR3nt: TGTGCCAGTAGTATGGCGGGGGTGCAGCCCCAGCATTTT; CDR3aa: CASSMAGVQPQHF
abundance: once; j_gene: TRBJ1-5; d_gene: NA; v_gene: TRBV2; CDR3nt: TGTGCCAGCAGTGCCACCCAGCGGAATCAGCCCCAGCATTTT; CDR3aa: CASSATQRNQPQHF
abundance: NA; j_gene: TRBJ1-5; d_gene: TRBD1; v_gene: TRBV12-3/TRBV12-4; CDR3nt: TGTGCCAGCAGTTTGACAGGGGGTCAGCCCCAGCATTTT; CDR3aa: CASSLTGGQPQHF
abundance: few; j_gene: TRBJ2-7; d_gene: NA; v_gene: TRBV30; CDR3nt: TGTGCCTGGAGTATGACTTTGACCGCGGAGCAGTACTTC; CDR3aa: CAWSMTLTAEQYF
abundance: NA; j_gene: TRBJ2-3; d_gene: TRBD2; v_gene: TRBV28; CDR3nt: TGTGCCAGCAGTTCTAGCGGAAAAAGCGGAGATACGCAGTATTTT; CDR3aa: CASSSSGKSGDTQYF
abundance: NA; j_gene: TRBJ1-5; d_gene: NA; v_gene: TRBV15; CDR3nt: TGTGCCACCAGCGGGGCACATAGCAATCAGCCCCAGCATTTT; CDR3aa: CATSGAHSNQPQHF
abundance: NA; j_gene: TRBJ1-2; d_gene: TRBD1; v_gene: TRBV5-1; CDR3nt: TGCGCCAGCAGGCTTGCGCCGGGACAGGGGGAAGCTAACTATGGCTACACCTTC; CDR3aa: CASRLAPGQGEANYGYTF
abundance: NA; j_gene: TRBJ2-3; d_gene: NA; v_gene: TRBV5-1; CDR3nt: TGCGCCAGCAGCGAGGTAGTAGGGGACACAGATACGCAGTATTTT; CDR3aa: CASSEVVGDTDTQYF
abundance: NA; j_gene: TRBJ2-1; d_gene: TRBD2; v_gene: TRBV7-2; CDR3nt: TGTGCCAGCAGCTTACGTTCTGGGACTAGCGGAAACAATGAGCAGTTCTTC; CDR3aa: CASSLRSGTSGNNEQFF
abundance: NA; j_gene: TRBJ1-6; d_gene: TRBD1; v_gene: TRBV19; CDR3nt: TGTGCCAGTAGTATCGGGGGACAGGCTAATTCACCCCTCCACTTT; CDR3aa: CASSIGGQANSPLHF
abundance: NA; j_gene: TRBJ1-4; d_gene: TRBD1; v_gene: TRBV11-2; CDR3nt: TGTGCCAGCAGCCCCAGACAGGGGGCGGGCGAAAAACTGTTTTTT; CDR3aa: CASSPRQGAGEKLFF
abundance: NA; j_gene: TRBJ1-5; d_gene: TRBD1; v_gene: TRBV7-9; CDR3nt: TGTGCCAGCAGTCCCGGGACAGGTTTTTTAGGCAATCAGCCCCAGCATTTT; CDR3aa: CASSPGTGFLGNQPQHF
abundance: NA; j_gene: TRBJ1-1; d_gene: NA; v_gene: TRBV19; CDR3nt: TGTGCCAGCGGAAGGGGAGGGGACACTGAAGCTTTCTTT; CDR3aa: CASGRGGDTEAFF
abundance: NA; j_gene: TRBJ2-3; d_gene: TRBD1; v_gene: TRBV19; CDR3nt: TGTGCCAGTAGTACCCGGACAGGGGGTAACACAGATACGCAGTATTTT; CDR3aa: CASSTRTGGNTDTQYF
abundance: NA; j_gene: TRBJ2-7; d_gene: NA; v_gene: TRBV3-1/TRBV3-2; CDR3nt: TGTGCCAGCAGCCCCGGGACACTAGGCGAGCAGTACTTC; CDR3aa: CASSPGTLGEQYF
abundance: NA; j_gene: TRBJ2-7; d_gene: NA; v_gene: TRBV4-3; CDR3nt: TGCGCCAGCAGCCAAGAAGTGGCCAACCAATACCCCTACGAGCAGTACTTC; CDR3aa: CASSQEVANQYPYEQYF
abundance: NA; j_gene: TRBJ1-2; d_gene: TRBD1; v_gene: TRBV28; CDR3nt: TGTGCCAGCAGTCCCCGACAGGGGGCGTTGGGCTATGGCTACACCTTC; CDR3aa: CASSPRQGALGYGYTF
abundance: NA; j_gene: TRBJ1-5; d_gene: NA; v_gene: TRBV11-2; CDR3nt: TGTGCCAGCAGCCTTGACAGGTTCAACCAGCCCCAGCATTTT; CDR3aa: CASSLDRFNQPQHF
abundance: NA; j_gene: TRBJ1-2; d_gene: NA; v_gene: TRBV20-1; CDR3nt: TGCAGTGCTAGAGACTACTATGGCTACACCTTC; CDR3aa: CSARDYYGYTF
abundance: NA; j_gene: TRBJ2-1; d_gene: TRBD2; v_gene: TRBV4-1; CDR3nt: TGCGCCAGCAGCCAAGGCCCCCCTAGCGGGACCGAAGTGGATGAGCAGTTCTTC; CDR3aa: CASSQGPPSGTEVDEQFF
abundance: NA; j_gene: TRBJ1-4; d_gene: NA; v_gene: TRBV30; CDR3nt: TGTGCCTGGAGTCTGGGGGCAGGGGAAAAACTGTTTTTT; CDR3aa: CAWSLGAGEKLFF
abundance: NA; j_gene: TRBJ2-7; d_gene: TRBD1; v_gene: TRBV19; CDR3nt: TGTGCCAGTAGTTGGGACAGGGGGCCTTACGAGCAGTACTTC; CDR3aa: CASSWDRGPYEQYF
abundance: NA; j_gene: TRBJ2-7; d_gene: NA; v_gene: TRBV6-5; CDR3nt: TGTGCCAGCAGGCCTGGGAGCGCTGGTTCCTACGAGCAGTACTTC; CDR3aa: CASRPGSAGSYEQYF
abundance: NA; j_gene: TRBJ1-1; d_gene: NA; v_gene: TRBV5-1; CDR3nt: TGCGCCAGCAGCTTGGTGGAGGGGAGGAACACTGAAGCTTTCTTT; CDR3aa: CASSLVEGRNTEAFF
abundance: once; j_gene: TRBJ1-4; d_gene: TRBD1; v_gene: TRBV6-5; CDR3nt: TGTGCCAGCAGACCCGACAGGGTATCTAATGAAAAACTGTTTTTT; CDR3aa: CASRPDRVSNEKLFF
abundance: NA; j_gene: TRBJ2-7; d_gene: NA; v_gene: TRBV5-4; CDR3nt: TGTGCCAGCAGCTTGGAGGCGGGTGCTACCTACGAGCAGTACTTC; CDR3aa: CASSLEAGATYEQYF
abundance: NA; j_gene: TRBJ1-6; d_gene: NA; v_gene: TRBV11-2; CDR3nt: TGTGCCAGCAGCATTACAGGGTACTCACCCCTCCACTTT; CDR3aa: CASSITGYSPLHF
abundance: NA; j_gene: TRBJ2-5; d_gene: NA; v_gene: TRBV9; CDR3nt: TGTGCCAGCAGCGTAGCGCCCGGGATGGAGACCCAGTACTTC; CDR3aa: CASSVAPGMETQYF
abundance: NA; j_gene: TRBJ2-7; d_gene: TRBD2; v_gene: TRBV10-3; CDR3nt: TGTGCCACACATGCGGGAGGGACATTGTACGAGCAGTACTTC; CDR3aa: CATHAGGTLYEQYF
abundance: NA; j_gene: TRBJ2-7; d_gene: TRBD2; v_gene: TRBV19; CDR3nt: TGTGCCAGTAGTCCCACGGGACTAGCGGGAGTCGACGAGCAGTACTTC; CDR3aa: CASSPTGLAGVDEQYF
abundance: once; j_gene: TRBJ1-4; d_gene: NA; v_gene: TRBV25-1; CDR3nt: TGTGCCAGCAGTGAATATAGCGGAACCCTTGAAAAACTGTTTTTT; CDR3aa: CASSEYSGTLEKLFF
abundance: NA; j_gene: TRBJ2-7; d_gene: NA; v_gene: TRBV5-8; CDR3nt: TGTGCCAGCAGCTTGTCAGGGGGGTACGAGCAGTACTTC; CDR3aa: CASSLSGGYEQYF
abundance: NA; j_gene: TRBJ2-7; d_gene: TRBD1; v_gene: TRBV5-8; CDR3nt: TGTGCCAGCAGCCGTCCGGGACAGGGGGCCTACGAGCAGTACTTC; CDR3aa: CASSRPGQGAYEQYF
abundance: NA; j_gene: TRBJ1-1; d_gene: NA; v_gene: TRBV5-1; CDR3nt: TGCGCCAGCAGCTTTCAGGACCCGGGGTCGGGGACTGAAGCTTTCTTT; CDR3aa: CASSFQDPGSGTEAFF
abundance: NA; j_gene: TRBJ1-3; d_gene: TRBD1; v_gene: TRBV5-5; CDR3nt: TGTGCCAGCAGCTTGGCTACAGGGGTCATCTCTGGAAACACCATATATTTT; CDR3aa: CASSLATGVISGNTIYF
abundance: NA; j_gene: TRBJ2-2; d_gene: NA; v_gene: TRBV12-3/TRBV12-4; CDR3nt: TGTGCCAGCACCGGAGATTTCACCGGGGAGCTGTTTTTT; CDR3aa: CASTGDFTGELFF
abundance: NA; j_gene: TRBJ2-3; d_gene: TRBD2; v_gene: TRBV10-3; CDR3nt: TGTGCCATCAGTGACGCAAGCGGGGGCCGCACAGATACGCAGTATTTT; CDR3aa: CAISDASGGRTDTQYF
abundance: few; j_gene: TRBJ1-5; d_gene: NA; v_gene: TRBV24-1; CDR3nt: TGTGCCACCAGTAGAACAGGCGATCAGCCCCAGCATTTT; CDR3aa: CATSRTGDQPQHF
abundance: NA; j_gene: TRBJ1-6; d_gene: TRBD1; v_gene: TRBV4-1; CDR3nt: TGCGCCAGCAGCCGAGAGACAGGGGGTAATTCACCCCTCCACTTT; CDR3aa: CASSRETGGNSPLHF
abundance: NA; j_gene: TRBJ2-1; d_gene: TRBD2; v_gene: TRBV9; CDR3nt: TGTGCCAGCAGCGTAGAAGGTCGGGGGGCCTACAATGAGCAGTTCTTC; CDR3aa: CASSVEGRGAYNEQFF
abundance: NA; j_gene: TRBJ1-5; d_gene: TRBD1; v_gene: TRBV7-9; CDR3nt: TGTGCCAGCAGCTTTCAAACGGGACAGGGGGTGTATCAGCCCCAGCATTTT; CDR3aa: CASSFQTGQGVYQPQHF
abundance: NA; j_gene: TRBJ1-1; d_gene: NA; v_gene: TRBV7-2; CDR3nt: TGTGCCACCACCCTAGTTTCCCAGAACACTGAAGCTTTCTTT; CDR3aa: CATTLVSQNTEAFF
abundance: NA; j_gene: TRBJ1-2; d_gene: NA; v_gene: TRBV11-2; CDR3nt: TGTGCCAGCAGCTTAGATCGGACTCGCCACTACACCTTC; CDR3aa: CASSLDRTRHYTF